Described below is a single T cell receptor (beta chain) sequence and its context. No antigen is known for it. The TCR beta CDR3 regions underwent amplification using RNA transcripts as the source. TCR CDR3 regions were first amplified by RT-PCR with HTBI primers. Via MiXCR, TCRdb re-called the multiplex PCR reads, giving one row per CDR3 protein. The sample shows roughly 420,000 distinct CDR3 sequences, around 16% of them seen only once. A patient was excluded if there was uncontrolled infection, other autoimmune disease, pregnancy or lactation. The CDR3 is 18 amino acids. The ends were cut back, 1 base at V and 4 bases at J, with 23 bases in the middle. Germline V gives CDR1 SGHRS, CDR2 YFSETQ. The source of the sample is a study of T cells in Graves' hyperthyroidism and ophthalmopathy. Study overall: Peripheral blood specimens were obtained at initial diagnosis, prior to any treatment.

Study-wide results and caveats: The authors' 13 V-J model separated ophthalmopathy from stable hyperthyroidism.

The sequencing input was blood. The receptor was isolated from a woman younger than 30 with Graves' hyperthyroidism. This chain links TRBV5-1 with TRBJ1-2; a possible D gene is TRBD1 (6 bases). CDR3 coding DNA: TGCGCCAGCAGCTTGAGTCCGGCGCGGGGGGCGATTATCTATGGCTACACCTTC. This sequence encodes CASSLSPARGAIIYGYTF.